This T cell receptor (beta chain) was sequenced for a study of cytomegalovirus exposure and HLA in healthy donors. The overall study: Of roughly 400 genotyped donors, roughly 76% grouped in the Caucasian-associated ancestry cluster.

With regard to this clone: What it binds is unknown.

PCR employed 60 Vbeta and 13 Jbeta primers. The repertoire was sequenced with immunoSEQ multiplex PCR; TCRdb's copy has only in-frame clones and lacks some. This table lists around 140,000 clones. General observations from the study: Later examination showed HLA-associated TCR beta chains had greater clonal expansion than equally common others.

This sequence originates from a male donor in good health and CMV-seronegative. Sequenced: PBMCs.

CDR3 nucleotide sequence: TGTGCCTGGAGTTTAAAGAACTCTAGCACAGATACGCAGTATTTT. It translates to CAWSLKNSSTDTQYF. The chain has TRBV30 and TRBJ2-3; no clear D. The germline V gene has CDR1 GTSNPN and CDR2 SVGIG (reference sequence). The CDR3 consists of 15 residues. The germline V and J ends were trimmed by 2 bases and 0 bases, with 12 bases remaining between them.